What follows are 9 T cell receptor beta chains derived from one specimen sequenced in a study of blood T cell repertoires in COVID-19. Sequencing used immunoSEQ multiplex PCR; TCRdb keeps in-frame clones, though not all of them. This sample has approximately 390,000 clones, with roughly 89% found just once. Source material: PBMCs or T cells enriched from blood (not recorded which). The receptors stem from a woman between 50 and 59 years old who had recovered from COVID-19.

V usage is TRBV2 and J usage is TRBJ1-1, with D possibly TRBD1 on 6 matching bases. Per the germline V gene, CDR1 is SNHLY and CDR2 is FYNNEI. The CDR3 covers 14 residues. The V and J ends lost 6 bases and 5 bases respectively, with 16 bases between them. This CDR3 reads CASSLGGRGTEAFF. CDR3 in DNA: TGTGCCAGCAGCCTCGGGGGGCGAGGGACTGAAGCTTTCTTT. The whole variable domain, remainder taken from reference TRBV2 and TRBJ1-1, is EPEVTQTPSHQVTQMGQEVILRCVPISNHLYFYWYRQILGQKVEFLVSFYNNEISEKSEIFDDQFSVERPDGSNFTLKIRSTKLEDSAMYFCASSLGGRGTEAFFGQGTRLTVV.

V gene TRBV18 combines with J gene TRBJ2-7, with TRBD1 identical over 7 bases. The length of the CDR3 is 16 residues. Germline V lookup: CDR1 KGHSH, CDR2 LQKENI. With 6 bases clipped from V and 2 bases from J, the junction kept 13 bases outside the gene matches. The CDR3 DNA reads TGTGCCAGCTCTCCGGGGTTCGGGACAGATACCTACGAGCAGTACTTC. Translation: CASSPGFGTDTYEQYF.

The V gene is TRBV10-3, the J gene TRBJ2-5, with D perhaps TRBD2 (5 bases). CDR3 length equals 15 residues. The V end was cut by 0 bases, the J end by 5 bases, with 13 bases between. Germline V gene sequence: CDR1 ENHRY, CDR2 SYGVKD. The CDR3 sequence: CAISESDGGRETQYF. CDR3 nucleotides: TGTGCCATCAGTGAGTCGGACGGAGGACGGGAGACCCAGTACTTC.

V is TRBV7-9 and J is TRBJ2-3; 7 bases are shared with TRBD2. Germline V gives CDR1 SEHNR, CDR2 FQNEAQ (reference sequence). Losses at the gene ends were 1 base for V and 2 bases for J; bases not matched to a gene: 6. The CDR3 has 16 amino acids. As DNA, the CDR3 is TGTGCCAGCAGCTTAGTCCCGCGGGGGAACACAGATACGCAGTATTTT. Residues: CASSLVPRGNTDTQYF.

The V and J genes are TRBV27 and TRBJ1-6, with TRBD1 identical over 10 bases. The germline V gene has CDR1 MNHEY and CDR2 SMNVEV (reference sequence). J was trimmed by 8 bases and V by 6 bases; bases with no gene match: 7. This CDR3 contains 15 residues. The CDR3 region has the DNA TGTGCCAGCAGGGGAGTCGGGACAGGGGATTCACCCCTCCACTTT. It specifies CASRGVGTGDSPLHF.

This clone has just a few counts. CDR3: CASRGQSSSNEQFF. In nucleotides, the CDR3 is TGTGCCAGCAGAGGACAGTCCTCGTCCAATGAGCAGTTCTTC. The genes are TRBV27 and TRBJ2-1; tentative D call: TRBD1 (6 bases). Trimming took 6 bases from V and 6 from J, leaving 15 bases between them. Per the germline V gene, CDR1 is MNHEY and CDR2 is SMNVEV (reference sequence). CDR3 size: 14 residues.

V gene TRBV2 combines with J gene TRBJ1-6; 12 bases agree with TRBD1. The V gene's germline CDR1 is SNHLY and CDR2 FYNNEI. The length of the CDR3 is 17 residues. The J segment lost 6 bases and the V segment lost 4 bases, leaving 7 bases of the junction unmatched. CDR3 in DNA: TGTGCCAGCAGTGTAGGGACAGGGGGCGCGTCTAATTCACCCCTCCACTTT. This sequence encodes CASSVGTGGASNSPLHF. Variable domain in full (rest from reference TRBV2 and TRBJ1-6): EPEVTQTPSHQVTQMGQEVILRCVPISNHLYFYWYRQILGQKVEFLVSFYNNEISEKSEIFDDQFSVERPDGSNFTLKIRSTKLEDSAMYFCASSVGTGGASNSPLHFGNGTRLTVT.

Comments on this clone: At one of its ends the junction is not consistent with the germline gene, which may arise from a read error. The chain recombines TRBV12-3 or TRBV12-4 with TRBJ2-7; D may be TRBD1 (6 bases). The CDR3 loop spans 13 amino acids. DNA for the CDR3: TGTGCCACCAGTTCTGGGACAAACTACGAGCAGTACTTC. Protein sequence: CATSSGTNYEQYF.

This clone was picked up one time. This sequence joins TRBV5-1 and TRBJ2-3; D might be TRBD2 (5 bases). CDR1 is SGHRS, CDR2 YFSETQ, per germline. Trimming removed 0 bases at V and 4 bases at J, with 9 bases between. This CDR3 is built from 14 residues. The DNA of the CDR3 is TGCGCCAGCAGCTTGGCCGGGGATGCAGATACGCAGTATTTT. It specifies CASSLAGDADTQYF.